The present T cell receptor (beta chain) was sequenced within a study of Ad26.COV2.S vaccination and SARS-CoV-2 variants. About the research overall: This donor came from the COV1001 trial of Ad26.COV2.S. The study gave Ad26.COV2.S intramuscularly, once or twice 56 days apart. Whole-study results and caveats: In TCR breadth and depth analyses, total T cell responses may have been underestimated.

A word on this clone: Its antigen remains unknown.

Here immunoSEQ multiplex PCR was the method, and the copy in TCRdb shows in-frame clones only, minus some. The data contain under 600,000 clones, 89% of them singletons. Treatment specified: approximately 18 received Ad26.COV2.S at low or high dose, single or two shots; roughly five received placebo; per-sample allocation not given. At day 63 after the first vaccine or placebo injection, samples were drawn. Spike of the Wuhan-strain SARS-CoV-2 was expressed by an Ad26 vector, which formed the vaccine. CDR3 length: 13 residues. Germline values: CDR1 SQVTM, CDR2 ANQGSEA. V lost 6 bases, J lost 8 bases, and 12 bases stayed unmatched.

V is TRBV29-1 and J is TRBJ1-1; 7 nucleotides align to TRBD1. The TCR originated in a person between 18 and 60 years old who received the Ad26.COV2.S COVID-19 vaccine or a placebo. The sequencing here drew on peripheral blood, taken in a trial of Ad26.COV2.S vaccine versus placebo. CDR3 sequence reads: CSVARQGSTEAFF. The DNA for the CDR3 is TGCAGCGTCGCCAGACAGGGCTCTACAGAAGCTTTCTTT.